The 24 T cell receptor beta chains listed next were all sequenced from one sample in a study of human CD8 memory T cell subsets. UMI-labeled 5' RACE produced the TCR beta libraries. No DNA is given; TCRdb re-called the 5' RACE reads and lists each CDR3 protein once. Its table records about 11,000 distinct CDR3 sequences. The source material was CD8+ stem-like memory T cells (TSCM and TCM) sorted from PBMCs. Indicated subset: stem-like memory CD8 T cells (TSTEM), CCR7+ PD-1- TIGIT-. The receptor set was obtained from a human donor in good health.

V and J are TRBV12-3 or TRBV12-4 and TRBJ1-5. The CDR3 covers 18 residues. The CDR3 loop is CASSLTPYSVGLNQPQHF.

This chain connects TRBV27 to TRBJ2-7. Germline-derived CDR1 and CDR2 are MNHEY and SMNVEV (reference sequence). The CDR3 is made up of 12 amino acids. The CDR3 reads CASSGSSYEQYF.

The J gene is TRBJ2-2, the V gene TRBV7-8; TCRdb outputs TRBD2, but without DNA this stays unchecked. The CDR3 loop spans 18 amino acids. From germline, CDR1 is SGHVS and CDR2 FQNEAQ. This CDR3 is CASSSGLAGESWTGELFF.

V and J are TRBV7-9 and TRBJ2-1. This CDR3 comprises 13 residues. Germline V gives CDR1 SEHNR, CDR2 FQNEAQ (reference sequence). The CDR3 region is CASSLGPYNEQFF.

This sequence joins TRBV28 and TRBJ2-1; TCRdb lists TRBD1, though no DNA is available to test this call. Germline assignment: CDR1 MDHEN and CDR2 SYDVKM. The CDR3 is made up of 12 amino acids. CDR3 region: CASSSPGGEQFF.

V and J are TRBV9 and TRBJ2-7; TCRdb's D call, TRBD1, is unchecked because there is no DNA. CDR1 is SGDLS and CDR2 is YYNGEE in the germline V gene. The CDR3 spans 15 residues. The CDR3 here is CASSVQGGATYEQYF.

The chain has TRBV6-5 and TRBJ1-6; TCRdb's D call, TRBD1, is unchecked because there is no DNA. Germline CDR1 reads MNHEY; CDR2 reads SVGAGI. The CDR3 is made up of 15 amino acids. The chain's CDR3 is CASSNGETGRSPLHF.

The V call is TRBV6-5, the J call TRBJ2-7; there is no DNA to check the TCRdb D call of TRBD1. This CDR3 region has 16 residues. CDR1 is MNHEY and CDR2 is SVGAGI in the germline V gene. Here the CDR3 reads CASSYSGTGLTYEQYF.

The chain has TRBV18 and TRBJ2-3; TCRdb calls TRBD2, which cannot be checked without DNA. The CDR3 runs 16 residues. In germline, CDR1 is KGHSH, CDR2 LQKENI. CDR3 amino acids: CASSTSSGGSTDTQYF.

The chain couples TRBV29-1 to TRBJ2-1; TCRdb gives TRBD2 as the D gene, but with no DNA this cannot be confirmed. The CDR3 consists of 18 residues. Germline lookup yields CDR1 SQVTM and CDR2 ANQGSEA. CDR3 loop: CSVVGLAGGPPSYNEQFF.

CDR3 loop: CASSLFSGPSSYNEQFF. V is TRBV7-3 and J is TRBJ2-1; TCRdb gives TRBD1 as the D gene, but with no DNA this cannot be confirmed. Germline-derived CDR1 and CDR2 are SGHTA and FQGTGA. This CDR3 contains 17 residues.

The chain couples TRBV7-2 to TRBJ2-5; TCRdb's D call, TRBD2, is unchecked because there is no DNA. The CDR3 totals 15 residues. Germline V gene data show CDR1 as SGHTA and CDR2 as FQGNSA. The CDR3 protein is CASSLYGGVLETQYF. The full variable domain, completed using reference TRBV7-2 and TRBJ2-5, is GAGVSQSPSNKVTEKGKDVELRCDPISGHTALYWYRQSLGQGLEFLIYFQGNSAPDKSGLPSDRFSAERTGGSVSTLTIQRTQQEDSAVYLCASSLYGGVLETQYFGPGTRLLVL.

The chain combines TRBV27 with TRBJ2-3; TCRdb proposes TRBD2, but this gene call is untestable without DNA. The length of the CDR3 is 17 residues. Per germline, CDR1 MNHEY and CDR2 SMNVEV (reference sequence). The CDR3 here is CASIRHPSGRGSDTQYF.

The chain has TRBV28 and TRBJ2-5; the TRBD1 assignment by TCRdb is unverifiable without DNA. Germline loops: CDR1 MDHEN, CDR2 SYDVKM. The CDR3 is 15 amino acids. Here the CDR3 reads CASSFIPGFGETQYF.

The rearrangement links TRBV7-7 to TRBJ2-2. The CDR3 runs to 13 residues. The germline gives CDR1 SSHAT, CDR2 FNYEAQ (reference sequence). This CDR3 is CASSFRNTGELFF.

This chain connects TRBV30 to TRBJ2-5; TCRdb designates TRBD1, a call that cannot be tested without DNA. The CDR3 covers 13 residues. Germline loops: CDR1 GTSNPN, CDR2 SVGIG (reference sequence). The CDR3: CAWSSDRGETQYF.

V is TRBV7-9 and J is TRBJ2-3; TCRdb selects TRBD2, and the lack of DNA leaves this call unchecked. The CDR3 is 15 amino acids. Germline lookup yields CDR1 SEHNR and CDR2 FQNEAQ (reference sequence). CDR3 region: CASSYRESRGDTQYF.

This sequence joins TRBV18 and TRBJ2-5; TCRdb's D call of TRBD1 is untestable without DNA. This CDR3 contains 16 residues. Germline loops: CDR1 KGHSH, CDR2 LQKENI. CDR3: CASSPFDRLGIETQYF.

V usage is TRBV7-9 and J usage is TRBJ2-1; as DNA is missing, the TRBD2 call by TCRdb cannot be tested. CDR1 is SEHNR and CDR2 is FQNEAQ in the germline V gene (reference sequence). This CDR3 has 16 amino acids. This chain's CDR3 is CASSSPQDGLYNEQFF.

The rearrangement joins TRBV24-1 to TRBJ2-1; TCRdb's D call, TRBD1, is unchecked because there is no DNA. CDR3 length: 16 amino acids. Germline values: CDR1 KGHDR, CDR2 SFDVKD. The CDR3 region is CATSEPDRGRINEQFF.

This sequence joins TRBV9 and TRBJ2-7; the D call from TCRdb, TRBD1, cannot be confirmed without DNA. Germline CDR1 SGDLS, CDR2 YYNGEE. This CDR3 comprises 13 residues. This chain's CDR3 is CASSGPLSYEQYF. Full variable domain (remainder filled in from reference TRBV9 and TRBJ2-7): DSGVTQTPKHLITATGQRVTLRCSPRSGDLSVYWYQQSLDQGLQFLIQYYNGEERAKGNILERFSAQQFPDLHSELNLSSLELGDSALYFCASSGPLSYEQYFGPGTRLTVT.

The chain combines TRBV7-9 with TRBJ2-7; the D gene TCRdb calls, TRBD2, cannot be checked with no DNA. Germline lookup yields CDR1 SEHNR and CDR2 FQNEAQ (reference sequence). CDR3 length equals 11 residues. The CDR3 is CASSPGTEQYF.

CDR3: CASSHSQRGGNQPQHF. The chain links TRBV5-6 to TRBJ1-5; TCRdb's D call, TRBD1, is unchecked because there is no DNA. Looked up from germline, CDR1 is SGHDT and CDR2 is YYEEEE. The CDR3 runs to 16 residues.

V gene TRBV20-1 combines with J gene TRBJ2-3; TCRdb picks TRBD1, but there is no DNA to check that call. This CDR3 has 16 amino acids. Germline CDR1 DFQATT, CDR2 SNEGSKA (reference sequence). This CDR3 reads CSARDLAGAPTDTQYF.